The 12 T cell receptor beta chains presented below share a single source sample, sequenced in a study of response to subunit inactivated influenza vaccine (dated by TCRdb to the late 2010s). Library generation was performed with RT-PCR. Sequencing took place on an Illumina HiSeq 2500. The public reads were run again by TCRdb, first through fastp at Q25 and then through MiXCR, and only productive beta chains were kept. Here each entry gathers all rows of one CDR3 protein and keeps the most common genes and DNA. The sample table shows fewer than 600,000 distinct CDR3 sequences, and 6% to 9% are seen once. The ten largest clones add up to over 10% of the sample. Sequencing used PBMCs from blood, obtained less than 25 months after vaccination. These TCRs come from a man aged 45 to 70 who received an inactivated influenza vaccine. Donor details come from another sample of the same person, matched by shared clones.

This clonotype was recorded a few times. The J gene is TRBJ2-5, the V gene TRBV12-3 or TRBV12-4, with 11 bases fitting TRBD2. The CDR3 is made up of 16 amino acids. Trimming removed 3 bases from V and 4 bases from J; junction bases left unmatched: 7. The CDR3 region is CASSFRVAGGPETQYF. CDR3 in DNA: TGTGCCAGCAGTTTTAGGGTAGCGGGGGGGCCAGAGACCCAGTACTTC.

This clonotype was recorded many times. The chain uses TRBV6-2 or TRBV6-3 and TRBJ2-1; D is uncertain. The germline CDR1 and CDR2 sequences are MNHEY and SVGEGT. V lost 5 bases and J lost 0, with 8 bases in between. The CDR3 has 14 amino acids. The CDR3 loop is CASSRLGSYNEQFF. CDR3 sequence (DNA): TGTGCCAGCAGTCGGTTGGGCTCCTACAATGAGCAGTTCTTC.

The genes are TRBV27 and TRBJ2-1; 9 nucleotides align to TRBD1. J was trimmed by 3 bases and V by 0 bases; bases with no gene match: 6. The CDR3 extends over 17 amino acids. CDR1 MNHEY and CDR2 SMNVEV come from the germline V gene (reference sequence). The CDR3 coding sequence is TGTGCCAGCAGTTTATCCTTGACAGGGGGGGGCTACAATGAGCAGTTCTTC. As protein: CASSLSLTGGGYNEQFF.

The chain combines TRBV5-5 with TRBJ1-1; D may be TRBD1 (5 bases). The CDR3 covers 15 residues. V was shortened by 1 base and J by 4 bases, with 14 bases between the two germline ends. Germline CDR1 is SGHKS and CDR2 is YYEKEE (reference sequence). CDR3 residues: CASSLSTVPGTEAFF. The DNA of the CDR3 is TGTGCCAGCAGCTTGTCGACAGTGCCGGGCACTGAAGCTTTCTTT.

This clonotype has a handful of counts. The rearrangement joins TRBV11-1 to TRBJ2-7; 9 bases fit TRBD2. After removal of 6 bases from V and 0 bases from J, the junction contained 6 bases not matched to a gene. The V gene's germline CDR1 is SGHAT and CDR2 FQDESV (reference sequence). CDR3 length equals 15 residues. The chain's CDR3 is CASRVLAGHSYEQYF. CDR3 sequence (DNA): TGTGCCAGCAGGGTTCTAGCGGGACACTCCTACGAGCAGTACTTC.

This clonotype appeared a few times. V and J are TRBV6-2 or TRBV6-3 and TRBJ2-7; 12 bases line up with TRBD2. The germline CDR1 and CDR2 sequences are MNHEY and SVGEGT. Trimming took 5 bases from V and 4 from J; bases not matched to a gene: 6. This CDR3 comprises 15 residues. The CDR3 bases are TGTGCCAGCAGTGGAACTAGCGGGAGGATTTACGAGCAGTACTTC. This sequence encodes CASSGTSGRIYEQYF.

This clonotype was detected only a few times. The V call is TRBV10-2, the J call TRBJ2-1; D is uncertain. Germline CDR1 reads WSHSY; CDR2 reads SAAADI. Trimming cost V 1 base and J 5 bases, with 15 bases left between them. This CDR3 is 16 amino acids long. CDR3 nucleotides: TGCGCCAGCAGTGAGTTGGAGCTAGTTATCGACAATGAGCAGTTCTTC. Protein sequence: CASSELELVIDNEQFF.

The chain carries TRBV5-1 and TRBJ2-2, with D hard to call. V was trimmed by 0 bases and J by 5 bases, leaving 8 bases between them. The CDR3 has 14 amino acids. CDR1 and CDR2 (germline): SGHRS, YFSETQ. CDR3: CASSLAAATGELFF. The CDR3 DNA reads TGCGCCAGCAGCTTGGCCGCGGCTACCGGGGAGCTGTTTTTT.

This clonotype was detected a few times. The rearrangement links TRBV12-5 to TRBJ2-1, with D possibly TRBD1 on 6 matching bases. V gave up 1 base and J gave up 0 bases, with 10 bases separating them. Germline V gene data show CDR1 as LGHNT and CDR2 as FRNRAP. The CDR3 length is 16 residues. This CDR3 is CASGLGGPSSYNEQFF. The DNA for the CDR3 is TGTGCTAGTGGTTTGGGGGGGCCGAGCTCCTACAATGAGCAGTTCTTC.

This clonotype was seen repeatedly, ten times or more. The gene calls are TRBV4-3 and TRBJ2-1; 14 bases are shared with TRBD2. This CDR3 spans 15 amino acids. Germline V gives CDR1 LGHNA, CDR2 YSLEER. Trimming took 3 bases from V and 9 from J; bases not matched to a gene: 4. The CDR3 is CASSQTSGGALEQFF. Here the CDR3 DNA reads TGCGCCAGCAGCCAGACTAGCGGGGGGGCACTTGAGCAGTTCTTC.

This clonotype was seen many times. V and J are TRBV5-1 and TRBJ2-3; D might be TRBD1 (8 bases). CDR1 is SGHRS, CDR2 YFSETQ, per germline. Deletions cut 0 bases from V and 0 bases from J, with 20 bases between. The CDR3 has 19 amino acids. The CDR3 sequence is CASSLAGRGLAASTDTQYF. The CDR3 bases are TGCGCCAGCAGCTTGGCCGGCAGGGGGCTAGCGGCCAGCACAGATACGCAGTATTTT.

This clonotype occurred many times. This sequence joins TRBV12-3 or TRBV12-4 and TRBJ2-7; D call uncertain. The CDR3 sequence is 12 residues long. V lost 5 bases, J lost 6 bases, and 11 bases lay in between. The CDR3 nucleotides read TGTGCCAGCAGTCAGAGGACGACCGAGCAGTACTTC. Translation: CASSQRTTEQYF.